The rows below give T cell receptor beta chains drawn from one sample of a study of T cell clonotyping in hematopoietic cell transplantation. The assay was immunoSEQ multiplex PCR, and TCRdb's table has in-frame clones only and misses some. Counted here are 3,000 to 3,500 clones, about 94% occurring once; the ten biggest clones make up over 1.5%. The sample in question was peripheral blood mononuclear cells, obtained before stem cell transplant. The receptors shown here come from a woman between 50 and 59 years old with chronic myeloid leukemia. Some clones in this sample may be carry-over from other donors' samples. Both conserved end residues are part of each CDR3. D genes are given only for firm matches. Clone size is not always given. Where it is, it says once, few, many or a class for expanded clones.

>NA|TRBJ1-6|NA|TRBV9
TGTGCCAGCAGCAAGATGTCGGGGTCGCGATCACCCCTCCACTTT
CASSKMSGSRSPLHF
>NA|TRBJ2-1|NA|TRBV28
TGTGCCAGCAGTGCAGTTCTAGGAGGGAGCTCCTACAATGAGCAGTTCTTC
CASSAVLGGSSYNEQFF
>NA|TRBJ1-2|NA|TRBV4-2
TGTGCCAGCAGTCCAAATCCCGGGGTCAACTATGGCTACACCTTC
CASSPNPGVNYGYTF
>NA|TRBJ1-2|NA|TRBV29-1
TGCAGCGTTGAAGATCCTTATAGCCCGGGGAACGGCTACACCTTC
CSVEDPYSPGNGYTF
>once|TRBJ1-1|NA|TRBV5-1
TGCGCCAGCAGCTTGCCTAAAACGGGCGGGGCGAACACTGAAGCTTTCTTT
CASSLPKTGGANTEAFF
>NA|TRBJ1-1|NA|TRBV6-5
TGTGCCAGCAGTTACTCCCAAGGGGGAAGTGAAGCTTTCTTT
CASSYSQGGSEAFF
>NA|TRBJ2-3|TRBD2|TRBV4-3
TGCGCCAGCAGCCAAGATCTCGCGGGGGGAAGCACAGATACGCAGTATTTT
CASSQDLAGGSTDTQYF
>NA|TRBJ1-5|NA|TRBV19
TGTGCCAGTAGTAGCCCCGGGGGAAGCAATCAGCCCCAGCATTTT
CASSSPGGSNQPQHF
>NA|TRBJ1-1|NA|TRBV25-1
TGTGCCAGTATAGGTGGCACTGAAGCTTTCTTT
CASIGGTEAFF
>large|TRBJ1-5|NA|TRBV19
TGTGCCAGTAGTATAGGGATTCAGCCCCAGCATTTT
CASSIGIQPQHF
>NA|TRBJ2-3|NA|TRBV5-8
TGTGCCAGCAGCTTGGTGTTCGAGCTAACTTCTAGCACAGATACGCAGTATTTT
CASSLVFELTSSTDTQYF
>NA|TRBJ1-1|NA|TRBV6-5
TGTGCCAGCAGTTACTCCGGGACAATGAACACTGAAGCTTTCTTT
CASSYSGTMNTEAFF
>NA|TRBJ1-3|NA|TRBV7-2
TGTGCCAGCACCTCTGGTCCCTCTGGAAACACCATATATTTT
CASTSGPSGNTIYF
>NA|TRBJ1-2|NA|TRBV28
TGTGCCAGCAGTTTTGTGGCAGGCTATGGCTACACCTTC
CASSFVAGYGYTF
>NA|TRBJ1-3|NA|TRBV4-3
TGCGCCAGCAGCCAAGAATTGGCCCGAGGCTCTGGAAACACCATATATTTT
CASSQELARGSGNTIYF